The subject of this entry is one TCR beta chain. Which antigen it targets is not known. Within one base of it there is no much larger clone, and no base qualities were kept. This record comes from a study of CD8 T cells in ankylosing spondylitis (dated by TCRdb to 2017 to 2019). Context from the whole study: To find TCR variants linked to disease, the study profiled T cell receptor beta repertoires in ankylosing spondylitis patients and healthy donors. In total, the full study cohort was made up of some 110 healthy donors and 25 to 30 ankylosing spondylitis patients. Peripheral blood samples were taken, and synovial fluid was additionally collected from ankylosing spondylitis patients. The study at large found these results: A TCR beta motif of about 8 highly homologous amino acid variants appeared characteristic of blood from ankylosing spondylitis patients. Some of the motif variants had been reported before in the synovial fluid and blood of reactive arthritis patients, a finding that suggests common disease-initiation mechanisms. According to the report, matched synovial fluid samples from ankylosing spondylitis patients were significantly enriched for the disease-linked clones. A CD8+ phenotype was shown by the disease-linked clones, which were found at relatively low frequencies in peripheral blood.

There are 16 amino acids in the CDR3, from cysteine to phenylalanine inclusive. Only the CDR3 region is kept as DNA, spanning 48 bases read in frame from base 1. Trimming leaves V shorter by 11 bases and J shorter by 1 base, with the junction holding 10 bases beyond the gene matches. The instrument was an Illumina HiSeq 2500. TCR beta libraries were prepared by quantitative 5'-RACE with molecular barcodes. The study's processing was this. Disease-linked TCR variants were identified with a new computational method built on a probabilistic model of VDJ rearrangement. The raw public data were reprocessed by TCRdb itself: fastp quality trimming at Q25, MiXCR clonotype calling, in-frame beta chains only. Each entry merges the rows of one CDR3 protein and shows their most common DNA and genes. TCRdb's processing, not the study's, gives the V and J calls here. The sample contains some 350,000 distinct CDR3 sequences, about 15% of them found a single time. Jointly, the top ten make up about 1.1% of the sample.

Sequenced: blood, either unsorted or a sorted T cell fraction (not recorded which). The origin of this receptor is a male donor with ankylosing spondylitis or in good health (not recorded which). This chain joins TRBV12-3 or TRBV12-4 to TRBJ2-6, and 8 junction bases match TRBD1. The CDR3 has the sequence CAGGTGLVSGANVLTF. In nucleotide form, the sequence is TGTGCCGGGGGGACAGGCCTCGTTTCTGGGGCCAACGTCCTGACTTTC.